The 7 T cell receptor beta chains given below trace back to one sample, sequenced in a study of control samples from healthy donors and cancer patients (dated by TCRdb to about 2020). Receptor amplification or capture employed the immunoSEQ multiplex PCR assay. In TCRdb, the immuneACCESS table is reduced to in-frame sequences with V and J assigned. These tables do not hold every clone; where another copy was compared, an unresolved V gene accounts for under half, and the others remain unexplained. A total of about 44,000 clones appear in this sample, around 87% of them only once. Roughly 10% of the sample comes from the top ten. Source material: PBMCs. Every receptor here comes from a woman aged 55-69 years with lung cancer.

CDR3 residues: CASSLATGVNTF. The CDR3 DNA is TGTGCCAGCAGCTTAGCTACAGGGGTCAACACCTTC. The chain uses TRBV5-4 and TRBJ1-2, with 7 bases lining up with TRBD1. V gave up 2 bases and J gave up 12 bases; unmatched junction bases: 7. Looked up from germline, CDR1 is SGHNT and CDR2 is YYREEE (reference sequence). This CDR3 region has 12 residues.

The chain joins TRBV5-4 to TRBJ2-7; 14 nucleotides align to TRBD2. Trimming removed 4 bases from V and 4 bases from J; junction bases left unmatched: 4. Germline CDR1 is SGHNT and CDR2 is YYREEE (reference sequence). The CDR3 loop spans 15 amino acids. CDR3 nucleotides: TGTGCCAGCAGCGCCGGACTAGCGGGAGGATACGAGCAGTACTTC. Its translation is CASSAGLAGGYEQYF.

V and J are TRBV11-3 and TRBJ2-5, with a tentative D call TRBD1 (5 bases). The germline gives CDR1 SGHNT, CDR2 YENEEA. The CDR3 has 15 amino acids. V dropped 5 bases and J dropped 0 bases, with 13 bases sitting between them. The CDR3 region has the DNA TGTGCCAGCAGCCAAGGAAGGACAAACCAAGAGACCCAGTACTTC. It is translated as CASSQGRTNQETQYF.

The gene calls are TRBV9 and TRBJ1-2; weak D call: TRBD1 (5 bases). This CDR3 has 14 residues. Germline V gene data show CDR1 as SGDLS and CDR2 as YYNGEE. Trimming cost V 0 bases and J 4 bases, with 10 bases left between them. The CDR3 loop is CASSVVAGTYGYTF. The CDR3 DNA reads TGTGCCAGCAGCGTAGTGGCAGGGACCTATGGCTACACCTTC.

The chain links TRBV9 to TRBJ2-1; D not certain. The CDR3 has 15 amino acids. Germline loops: CDR1 SGDLS, CDR2 YYNGEE. V was pared by 2 bases and J by 8 bases, with 17 bases between. The CDR3 region is CASSVRASLPDEQFF. Here the CDR3 DNA reads TGTGCCAGCAGCGTTCGGGCCTCTTTGCCCGATGAGCAGTTCTTC.

V gene TRBV5-1 combines with J gene TRBJ1-1; no reliable D call. Germline V gene lookup returns CDR1 SGHRS and CDR2 YFSETQ. The germline V and J ends were trimmed by 0 bases and 1 base, with 7 bases remaining between them. CDR3 length: 14 amino acids. CDR3 coding DNA: TGCGCCAGCAGCTTGGGTTTGGGGAACACTGAAGCTTTCTTT. Residues: CASSLGLGNTEAFF.

The chain carries TRBV7-3 and TRBJ2-2, with 14 bases that match TRBD2. This CDR3 is built from 18 residues. The V and J ends lost 5 bases and 5 bases, in that order; junction bases with no gene match: 10. Germline V gene data show CDR1 as SGHTA and CDR2 as FQGTGA. The CDR3 sequence: CASSRLAGGARGTGELFF. The CDR3 nucleotides are TGTGCCAGCAGCCGACTAGCGGGAGGGGCCCGGGGGACCGGGGAGCTGTTTTTT.